This TCR beta chain was sequenced in a study of blood T cell repertoires in COVID-19. Study context: Sources were T cells, B-cell-depleted T cells, or PBMCs; the material itself was cDNA or gDNA.

In the original workflow: Quantification of nucleated cells was approximated via reference gene primer amplification. The protocol was immunoSEQ multiplex PCR, while the TCRdb copy is restricted to in-frame clones and leaves out a portion. The V and J calls and clone size are taken from that table; D and trimming were inferred from the DNA. The repertoire includes about 190,000 clones, around 84% of them detected once, and around 19% sits in the top ten. Material: peripheral blood. The clonotype was recovered from a human donor in a cohort sampled during active COVID-19.

The CDR3 here is CASSFDTLANEQFF. The CDR3 DNA is TGTGCCAGCAGCTTTGACACTCTCGCCAATGAGCAGTTCTTC. This chain connects TRBV7-9 to TRBJ2-1; no clear D gene. Per the germline V gene, CDR1 is SEHNR and CDR2 is FQNEAQ (reference sequence). This CDR3 comprises 14 residues. Trimming pared 3 bases from V and 6 bases from J, leaving 12 bases between.